These T cell receptor beta chains were read from a single sample in a study of blood T cell repertoires in COVID-19. The table came from immunoSEQ multiplex PCR; TCRdb's copy has only in-frame clones and leaves some out. The sample lists about 230,000 clones, over 75% occurring once. The sequencing input was peripheral blood. The receptors were sampled from a woman of 80 years or more with acute or convalescent COVID-19. The CDR3 runs from the conserved cysteine through the conserved F or W. Some rows have no size entry. The others give once, few or many, or a class for an expanded clone.

CDR3 protein: CASSLRAGVQYF
V gene: TRBV28
J gene: TRBJ2-7
clone size: .

CDR3 protein: CASSQVLLGQVLNEQFF
V gene: TRBV23-1
J gene: TRBJ2-1
clone size: .

CDR3 protein: CASSQESAGGQKTQYF
V gene: TRBV4-1
J gene: TRBJ2-5
clone size: .

CDR3 protein: CASSLELKSTDTQYF
V gene: TRBV5-1
J gene: TRBJ2-3
clone size: .

CDR3 protein: CASSFSGNNEKLFF
V gene: TRBV7-3
J gene: TRBJ1-4
clone size: .

CDR3 protein: CASSRREETQYF
V gene: TRBV5-4
J gene: TRBJ2-5
clone size: .

CDR3 protein: CASSQGDRGPEAFF
V gene: TRBV4-2
J gene: TRBJ1-1
clone size: few

CDR3 protein: CASSSSYEQYF
V gene: TRBV2
J gene: TRBJ2-7
clone size: .

CDR3 protein: CASSFAGRGNSPLHF
V gene: TRBV7-3
J gene: TRBJ1-6
clone size: .

CDR3 protein: CASSESTGRYEGKLFF
V gene: TRBV6-1
J gene: TRBJ1-4
clone size: .

CDR3 protein: CASSTKFLDIYEQYF
V gene: TRBV19
J gene: TRBJ2-7
clone size: .

CDR3 protein: CASSLGRVGDQETQYF
V gene: TRBV11-3
J gene: TRBJ2-5
clone size: .

CDR3 protein: CASSRGGGEQYF
V gene: TRBV3-1/TRBV3-2
J gene: TRBJ2-7
clone size: .

CDR3 protein: CASSLALAGENEQFF
V gene: TRBV5-1
J gene: TRBJ2-1
clone size: .

CDR3 protein: CASRLTGENYGYTF
V gene: TRBV28
J gene: TRBJ1-2
clone size: .

CDR3 protein: CASSLASGWFNEQFF
V gene: TRBV5-4
J gene: TRBJ2-1
clone size: .

CDR3 protein: CASSGQGTTEAFF
V gene: TRBV7-2
J gene: TRBJ1-1
clone size: .

CDR3 protein: CASSLGQDRGYF
V gene: TRBV7-8
J gene: TRBJ2-3
clone size: .

CDR3 protein: CASSHPSAGRKDYGYTF
V gene: TRBV6-6
J gene: TRBJ1-2
clone size: .

CDR3 protein: CASSYDRVNGEQYF
V gene: TRBV7-2
J gene: TRBJ2-7
clone size: .

CDR3 protein: CASRRGGNYNEQFF
V gene: TRBV2
J gene: TRBJ2-1
clone size: .

CDR3 protein: CASSWTGTGGREQYF
V gene: TRBV5-6
J gene: TRBJ2-7
clone size: .

CDR3 protein: CASGLWDSAFPEAFF
V gene: TRBV12-5
J gene: TRBJ1-1
clone size: .